A single sample is the source of the 32 T cell receptor beta chains below, sequenced in a study of T cell responses to AZD1222 COVID-19 vaccine. Using immunoSEQ multiplex PCR, the repertoire was profiled, and TCRdb retains in-frame clones only, with some absent. The sample includes fewer than 150,000 clones, roughly 89% seen only once; the top ten take 1.9%. The specimen was peripheral blood, collected on day 0 of AZD1222 vaccination. Receptors originate from an adult in good health.

This clone was seen only once. CDR3 sequence reads: CSVWKTGGSGNTIYF. In nucleotides, the CDR3 is TGCAGCGTTTGGAAGACAGGGGGCAGTGGAAACACCATATATTTT. The chain is built from TRBV29-1 and TRBJ1-3, with 10 nucleotides matching TRBD1. The CDR3 is 15 amino acids. The V gene's germline CDR1 is SQVTM and CDR2 ANQGSEA. Trimming removed 5 bases from V and 3 bases from J; junction bases left unmatched: 7.

This chain joins TRBV4-3 and TRBJ2-5, with a tentative D call TRBD2 (5 bases). The CDR3 covers 13 residues. Germline loops: CDR1 LGHNA, CDR2 YSLEER. V dropped 1 base and J dropped 5 bases, with 8 bases sitting between them. CDR3 coding DNA: TGCGCCAGCAGCCAAGGAGAGCGGGAGACCCAGTACTTC. Translation: CASSQGERETQYF.

V gene TRBV3-1 (or the pseudogene TRBV3-2) combines with J gene TRBJ1-5; no definite D call. Deletions cut 0 bases from V and 4 bases from J, with 1 base between. Germline-derived CDR1 and CDR2 are LGHDT and YNNKEL (reference sequence). The CDR3 totals 12 residues. CDR3 residues: CASSQDNQPQHF. Written as DNA, the CDR3 is TGTGCCAGCAGCCAAGATAATCAGCCCCAGCATTTT.

The chain combines TRBV7-8 with TRBJ2-5; either TRBD1 or TRBD2 may fit D (5 bases each). From germline, CDR1 is SGHVS and CDR2 FQNEAQ. CDR3 length equals 14 residues. Deletions cut 5 bases from V and 5 bases from J, with 15 bases between. CDR3 sequence reads: CASSIRDAQETQYF. CDR3 DNA: TGTGCCAGCAGCATAAGGGACGCACAGGAGACCCAGTACTTC.

This chain uses TRBV19 with TRBJ1-3, with D unclear. This CDR3 has 14 residues. Germline assignment: CDR1 LNHDA and CDR2 SQIVND (reference sequence). V dropped 5 bases and J dropped 0 bases, with 8 bases sitting between them. The CDR3 DNA follows: TGTGCCAGTAGTCCCAAATTCTCTGGAAACACCATATATTTT. It translates to CASSPKFSGNTIYF.

The gene calls are TRBV6-2 or TRBV6-3 and TRBJ2-7, with D possibly TRBD1 on 6 matching bases. The V end was cut by 0 bases, the J end by 2 bases, with 8 bases between. The CDR3 extends over 14 amino acids. The germline CDR1 and CDR2 sequences are MNHEY and SVGEGT. The CDR3 spells CASSYSQGPYEQYF. The CDR3 DNA reads TGTGCCAGCAGTTACTCGCAGGGGCCCTACGAGCAGTACTTC.

This chain links TRBV9 with TRBJ2-2; D is uncertain. Trimming left V 1 base short and J 7 bases short, with 11 bases between. The germline gives CDR1 SGDLS, CDR2 YYNGEE. The CDR3 is 14 amino acids. CDR3 nucleotides: TGTGCCAGCAGCGTATTATGGTTCGGCGGGGAGCTGTTTTTT. It yields the protein CASSVLWFGGELFF.

J is TRBJ1-5 and V is TRBV7-2; unclear D gene. The CDR3 length is 13 residues. Germline assignment: CDR1 SGHTA and CDR2 FQGNSA. The V end was cut by 5 bases, the J end by 3 bases, with 8 bases between. The CDR3 DNA reads TGTGCCAGCAGCCCCAGATCCAATCAGCCCCAGCATTTT. Translated: CASSPRSNQPQHF. Based on the CDR3 plus reference TRBV7-2 and TRBJ1-5, the full variable domain is GAGVSQSPSNKVTEKGKDVELRCDPISGHTALYWYRQSLGQGLEFLIYFQGNSAPDKSGLPSDRFSAERTGGSVSTLTIQRTQQEDSAVYLCASSPRSNQPQHFGDGTRLSIL.

The V call is TRBV10-1, the J call TRBJ1-1; no reliable D call. CDR3 length equals 15 residues. CDR1 and CDR2 from the germline V gene are WNHNN and SYGVQD (reference sequence). V lost 6 bases to trimming and J lost 1 base, with 15 bases between them. CDR3 residues: CASRSMAGQNTEAFF. The DNA for the CDR3 is TGCGCCAGCAGGTCAATGGCTGGGCAGAACACTGAAGCTTTCTTT.

The chain joins TRBV5-5 to TRBJ1-5; 7 nucleotides line up with TRBD1. Germline V CDR1 and CDR2: SGHKS, YYEKEE (reference sequence). The CDR3 covers 16 residues. V shed 4 bases, J shed 0 bases, and the junction held 7 bases outside the gene matches. The CDR3 DNA is TGTGCCAGCAGCGGGGACAGCTCCTATAGCAATCAGCCCCAGCATTTT. This gives the protein CASSGDSSYSNQPQHF.

V usage is TRBV10-1 and J usage is TRBJ1-1; 10 positions match TRBD1. Looked up from germline, CDR1 is WNHNN and CDR2 is SYGVQD (reference sequence). This CDR3 has 16 amino acids. V shed 2 bases, J shed 1 base, and the junction held 4 bases outside the gene matches. The chain's CDR3 is CASSEGTGAPNTEAFF. The CDR3 DNA reads TGCGCCAGCAGTGAGGGGACAGGGGCTCCGAACACTGAAGCTTTCTTT.

V gene TRBV19 combines with J gene TRBJ1-4; D unresolved. The CDR3 is 12 amino acids. CDR1 LNHDA and CDR2 SQIVND come from the germline V gene (reference sequence). Between the trimmed V and J ends, which lost 10 bases and 8 bases, there was a span of 14 bases. The CDR3 coding sequence is TGTGCCACCAAGGACCTTGGAGAAAAACTGTTTTTT. Translation gives CATKDLGEKLFF.

V usage is TRBV6-4 and J usage is TRBJ2-6; possible D gene TRBD1, 6 bases. In germline, CDR1 is MRHNA, CDR2 SNTAGT. CDR3 length: 16 residues. V gave up 0 bases and J gave up 4 bases, with 10 bases separating them. CDR3 in amino acids: CASSDSTGTGANVLTF. CDR3 nucleotide sequence: TGTGCCAGCAGTGACTCCACAGGGACCGGGGCCAACGTCCTGACTTTC.

The chain recombines TRBV7-2 with TRBJ1-2; the D is unclear. The germline V and J ends were trimmed by 6 bases and 3 bases, with 8 bases remaining between them. The CDR3 runs 12 residues. CDR1 is SGHTA, CDR2 FQGNSA, per germline. This CDR3 is CASRTGYYGYTF. DNA of the CDR3: TGTGCCAGCAGGACGGGGTACTATGGCTACACCTTC.

As regards this clone: Other nucleotide sequences in the sample specify the same CDR3. This chain joins TRBV6-5 and TRBJ1-1; D possibly corresponds to TRBD1 (5 bases). This CDR3 has 14 residues. Germline loops: CDR1 MNHEY, CDR2 SVGAGI. Deletions cut 2 bases from V and 3 bases from J, with 10 bases between. The CDR3 DNA sequence: TGTGCCAGCAGTTACAGTCGGGGGGACACTGAAGCTTTCTTT. Residues: CASSYSRGDTEAFF.

The V gene is TRBV19, the J gene TRBJ2-1; 7 nucleotides match TRBD2. The CDR3 is 16 amino acids. J gave up 3 bases and V 5 bases, and 10 bases lay outside the gene matches. Germline CDR1 reads LNHDA; CDR2 reads SQIVND (reference sequence). Here the CDR3 reads CASSGWEGLGYNEQFF. CDR3 nucleotides: TGTGCCAGTAGTGGATGGGAGGGGTTGGGCTACAATGAGCAGTTCTTC.

The chain carries TRBV15 and TRBJ2-1; 9 bases fit TRBD2. The CDR3 is made up of 15 amino acids. Germline lookup yields CDR1 LNHNV and CDR2 YYDKDF (reference sequence). V lost 5 bases and J lost 4; bases outside the gene matches: 6. The CDR3 sequence: CATSSAGGDYNEQFF. CDR3 bases: TGTGCCACCAGCTCCGCGGGGGGGGATTACAATGAGCAGTTCTTC.

This chain links TRBV28 with TRBJ1-3; D ambiguous. The germline V gene encodes CDR1 MDHEN and CDR2 SYDVKM. This CDR3 has 13 residues. Trimming took off 5 bases at V and 1 base at J, with 6 bases between the two ends. The CDR3 region is CASSALSGNTIYF. As DNA, the CDR3 is TGTGCCAGCAGTGCCCTATCTGGAAACACCATATATTTT.

The chain carries TRBV5-4 and TRBJ2-1, with a weak D call TRBD2 (6 bases). The CDR3 has 13 residues. Trimming cost V 4 bases and J 8 bases, with 13 bases left between them. Germline V lookup: CDR1 SGHNT, CDR2 YYREEE (reference sequence). Here the CDR3 reads CASSPRSGDEQFF. The CDR3 DNA is TGTGCCAGCAGCCCGCGCTCGGGAGATGAGCAGTTCTTC.

The CDR3 region has the DNA TGTGCCAGCAGCCCGACCGGGACAGGGAGAGTCACAGATACGCAGTATTTT. This codes for CASSPTGTGRVTDTQYF. The chain carries TRBV9 and TRBJ2-3; 9 bases map to TRBD1. CDR1 and CDR2 from the germline V gene are SGDLS and YYNGEE. V was pared by 4 bases and J by 2 bases, with 11 bases of the junction left unmatched. The CDR3 runs 17 residues.

This sequence joins TRBV9 and TRBJ1-4; TRBD1 might be the D (6 bases). Germline V CDR1 and CDR2: SGDLS, YYNGEE. V gave up 5 bases and J gave up 3 bases, with 11 bases separating them. The CDR3 runs 14 residues. The CDR3 loop is CASSSGASNEKLFF. The CDR3, as DNA: TGTGCCAGCAGTTCAGGGGCCTCTAATGAAAAACTGTTTTTT. Looking up the rest from reference TRBV9 and TRBJ1-4 gives the full variable domain: DSGVTQTPKHLITATGQRVTLRCSPRSGDLSVYWYQQSLDQGLQFLIQYYNGEERAKGNILERFSAQQFPDLHSELNLSSLELGDSALYFCASSSGASNEKLFFGSGTQLSVL.

The chain has TRBV18 and TRBJ1-2; 7 positions match TRBD1. The CDR3 sequence is 18 residues long. CDR1 is KGHSH and CDR2 is LQKENI in the germline V gene. The trim removed 2 bases at V and 4 bases at J, leaving 16 bases unmatched. The CDR3: CASSPLPGPQGDSYGYTF. Written as DNA, the CDR3 is TGTGCCAGCTCACCATTGCCGGGACCCCAGGGGGATAGCTATGGCTACACCTTC. Full variable domain (outside the CDR3, taken from reference TRBV18 and TRBJ1-2): NAGVMQNPRHLVRRRGQEARLRCSPMKGHSHVYWYRQLPEEGLKFMVYLQKENIIDESGMPKERFSAEFPKEGPSILRIQQVVRGDSAAYFCASSPLPGPQGDSYGYTFGSGTRLTVV.

The chain joins TRBV12-5 to TRBJ1-1; unclear D gene. The CDR3 extends over 11 amino acids. Germline-derived CDR1 and CDR2 are LGHNT and FRNRAP. Trimming took off 6 bases at V and 10 bases at J, with 12 bases between the two ends. This chain's CDR3 is CASGTTRGAFF. The CDR3, as DNA: TGTGCTAGTGGCACAACCCGGGGAGCTTTCTTT.

The DNA of the CDR3 is TGTGCCATCAGTGCGGCAACAGGAGAGGGGAACACCATATATTTT. Its translation is CAISAATGEGNTIYF. The chain employs TRBV10-3 and TRBJ1-3, with D possibly matching TRBD1 (5 bases). The V gene's germline CDR1 is ENHRY and CDR2 SYGVKD. This CDR3 has 15 residues. Trimming removed 4 bases at V and 7 bases at J, with 17 bases between.

This chain uses TRBV6-1 with TRBJ1-1; 9 bases agree with TRBD1. There are 12 residues in the CDR3. V lost 7 bases and J lost 8; bases outside the gene matches: 5. Germline V lookup: CDR1 MNHNS, CDR2 SASEGT. The chain's CDR3 is CASTVTGGEAFF. In DNA form, the CDR3 reads TGTGCCAGCACCGTCACAGGGGGCGAAGCTTTCTTT.

The V gene is TRBV29-1, the J gene TRBJ2-7; TRBD2 is a possible D gene (6 bases). The CDR3 covers 14 residues. V was cut by 7 bases and J by 3 bases, with 19 bases left in between. The germline CDR1 and CDR2 sequences are SQVTM and ANQGSEA. The DNA for the CDR3 is TGCAGCGGTCAGGGAGGCTCACCCCTCTACGAGCAGTACTTC. Protein: CSGQGGSPLYEQYF.

The chain couples TRBV7-9 to TRBJ1-1; D may be TRBD1 (5 bases). V was trimmed by 0 bases and J by 1 base, leaving 9 bases between them. CDR1 and CDR2 (germline): SEHNR, FQNEAQ (reference sequence). This CDR3 is built from 15 residues. The CDR3 region is CASSLAGRTNTEAFF. The CDR3 DNA follows: TGTGCCAGCAGCTTAGCGGGACGGACGAACACTGAAGCTTTCTTT.

The genes are TRBV12-5 and TRBJ2-7; D gene ambiguous. This CDR3 is built from 15 residues. Trimming left V 1 base short and J 3 bases short, with 13 bases between. Germline V gene data show CDR1 as LGHNT and CDR2 as FRNRAP. Here the CDR3 reads CASGLGSPPDYEQYF. In nucleotides, the CDR3 is TGTGCTAGTGGTTTGGGGTCCCCGCCGGACTACGAGCAGTACTTC.

The V gene is TRBV3-1 (or the pseudogene TRBV3-2), the J gene TRBJ2-7, with D hard to call. Germline V gene sequence: CDR1 LGHDT, CDR2 YNNKEL (reference sequence). CDR3 length equals 13 residues. Trimming took 5 bases from V and 7 from J, leaving 15 bases between them. CDR3: CASSGTTWGEQYF. CDR3 DNA sequence: TGTGCCAGCAGCGGAACGACTTGGGGAGAGCAGTACTTC.

V usage is TRBV2 and J usage is TRBJ1-1; D is unresolved. V gave up 2 bases and J gave up 1 base, with 5 bases separating them. The CDR3 is 13 amino acids. The germline CDR1 and CDR2 sequences are SNHLY and FYNNEI. The CDR3: CASSEWKNTEAFF. The DNA for the CDR3 is TGTGCCAGCAGTGAATGGAAGAACACTGAAGCTTTCTTT.

This clone was observed a few times. The chain links TRBV3-1 (or the pseudogene TRBV3-2) to TRBJ2-2; D ambiguous. Per germline, CDR1 LGHDT and CDR2 YNNKEL (reference sequence). The CDR3 loop spans 14 amino acids. V shed 4 bases and J shed 2 bases, with 8 bases lying between them. CDR3 region: CASSRLSNTGELFF. The CDR3 DNA reads TGTGCCAGCAGCCGCTTGAGTAACACCGGGGAGCTGTTTTTT.

This chain uses TRBV11-2 with TRBJ1-6; unclear D gene. The CDR3 is made up of 15 amino acids. Germline V gene sequence: CDR1 SGHAT, CDR2 FQNNGV. With 2 bases removed from V and 0 bases from J, the gap between germline ends came to 5 bases. The CDR3 nucleotides are TGTGCCAGCAGCTTACCGAGCTCCTATAATTCACCCCTCCACTTT. Its protein product is CASSLPSSYNSPLHF.